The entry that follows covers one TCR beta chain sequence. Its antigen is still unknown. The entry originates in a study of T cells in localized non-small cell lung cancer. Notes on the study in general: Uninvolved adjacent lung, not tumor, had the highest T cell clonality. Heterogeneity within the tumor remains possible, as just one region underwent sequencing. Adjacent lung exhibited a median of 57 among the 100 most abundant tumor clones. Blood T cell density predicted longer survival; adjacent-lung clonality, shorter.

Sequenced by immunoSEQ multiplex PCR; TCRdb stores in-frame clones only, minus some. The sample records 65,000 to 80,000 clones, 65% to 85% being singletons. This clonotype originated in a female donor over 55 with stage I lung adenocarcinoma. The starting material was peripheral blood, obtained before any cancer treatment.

CDR3 nucleotides: TGTGCCAGCAGCTTGGGGGTGCCGGGACTAGCGAGGCTTGGCTCCTACGAGCAGTACTTC. Amino acids: CASSLGVPGLARLGSYEQYF. The chain links TRBV5-5 to TRBJ2-7; 10 bases fit TRBD2. This CDR3 region has 20 residues. J lost 0 bases, V lost 0 bases, and 15 bases had no gene match. Germline values: CDR1 SGHKS, CDR2 YYEKEE (reference sequence).